The sequence of this TCR beta chain was determined in a study of T cell responses to AZD1222 COVID-19 vaccine. Study background: Both about-4-week and about-12-week second-dose recipients were combined. Points from the study as a whole: At baseline, just a handful of AZD1222 recipients tested seropositive. Unmutated regions of variants are reportedly targeted by nearly half of spike-specific TCRs. Clonal diversity may have been underestimated, and the donors were mostly white British, with more females than males.

Germline values: CDR1 LGHNA, CDR2 YSLEER. This CDR3 comprises 14 residues. The trim removed 2 bases at V and 8 bases at J, leaving 6 bases unmatched. This clone was counted between two and nine times. The antigen remains unidentified. Assay used: immunoSEQ multiplex PCR; TCRdb lists only in-frame clones, some missing. The sample contains tens of thousands of clones, 70% to 90% of which appear only once. The sequenced sample was peripheral blood, obtained on day 0 of AZD1222 vaccination. The clonotype was recovered from an adult in good health. The V call is TRBV4-3, the J call TRBJ1-2, with 9 nucleotides matching TRBD1. The CDR3 region is CASSQRDRDRGYTF. In DNA form, the CDR3 reads TGCGCCAGCAGCCAAAGGGACAGGGACAGGGGCTACACCTTC.